The 20 T cell receptor beta chains reported below all come from one sample, sequenced in a study of blood T cells in healthy people across ages. For the second PCR, which ran for roughly 6 to 12 cycles, a sample-barcoded 5' primer and a J-beta primer mix were used. TCRdb reprocessed the 5' RACE reads with MiXCR, giving one entry per CDR3 protein. The sample contains some 1.5 million distinct CDR3 sequences, roughly 43% of which appear only once. Sequencing input: blood. These receptors came from a woman between 18 and 29 years old in good health.

This clonotype was seen more than once but under ten times. The chain employs TRBV18 and TRBJ1-2; D ambiguous. V gave up 6 bases and J gave up 0 bases, with 8 bases separating them. The CDR3 loop spans 13 amino acids. From germline, CDR1 is KGHSH and CDR2 LQKENI. CDR3 DNA: TGTGCCAGCTCTCGGGAATCTAACTATGGCTACACCTTC. Its protein is CASSRESNYGYTF.

This chain joins TRBV20-1 and TRBJ2-5; TRBD2 matches at 16 bases. Germline loops: CDR1 DFQATT, CDR2 SNEGSKA (reference sequence). The ends lost 2 bases at V and 11 bases at J; junction bases unmatched: 17. The CDR3 totals 18 residues. CDR3 nucleotides: TGCAGTGCTAGACCCCCTGGGACTAGCGGGGGGGCCTTAGGTGAGCAGTACTTC. The encoded protein is CSARPPGTSGGALGEQYF.

The chain couples TRBV20-1 to TRBJ2-3; the match to TRBD2 covers 9 bases. Trimming at V came to 7 bases and at J to 4 bases, leaving 3 bases not matched to a gene. Germline V gene sequence: CDR1 DFQATT, CDR2 SNEGSKA (reference sequence). The CDR3 contains 12 residues. The CDR3 region is CSELAGSDTQYF. The CDR3 nucleotides read TGCAGTGAACTAGCGGGCTCAGATACGCAGTATTTT.

The chain employs TRBV4-2 and TRBJ2-1, with 9 bases aligning to TRBD2. Germline V CDR1 and CDR2: LGHNA, YNFKEQ. Germline trimming cut 1 base from V and 1 base from J; bases unmatched to any gene: 5. CDR3 length equals 17 residues. The CDR3 is CASSQGGSGGSYNEQFF. CDR3 nucleotides: TGTGCCAGCAGCCAAGGAGGTAGCGGGGGATCCTACAATGAGCAGTTCTTC.

The chain is built from TRBV7-2 and TRBJ2-7, with TRBD1 matching over 8 bases. CDR1 SGHTA and CDR2 FQGNSA come from the germline V gene. The CDR3 sequence is 15 residues long. V was pared by 3 bases and J by 2 bases, with 6 bases of the junction left unmatched. The CDR3 sequence: CASSFMDREAYEQYF. The CDR3 DNA is TGTGCCAGCAGCTTCATGGACAGGGAGGCCTACGAGCAGTACTTC. Drawing the rest from reference TRBV7-2 and TRBJ2-7, the complete variable domain is GAGVSQSPSNKVTEKGKDVELRCDPISGHTALYWYRQSLGQGLEFLIYFQGNSAPDKSGLPSDRFSAERTGGSVSTLTIQRTQQEDSAVYLCASSFMDREAYEQYFGPGTRLTVT.

V usage is TRBV16 and J usage is TRBJ2-3; D gene ambiguous. Germline values: CDR1 KGHSY, CDR2 FQNENV. This CDR3 region has 15 residues. Trimming left V 6 bases short and J 1 base short, with 14 bases between. This chain's CDR3 is CASSHKQFGTDTQYF. DNA of the CDR3: TGTGCCAGCAGTCATAAGCAGTTCGGCACAGATACGCAGTATTTT.

This clonotype has a handful of counts. This chain links TRBV7-2 with TRBJ1-5; 7 nucleotides agree with TRBD1. The CDR3 loop spans 15 amino acids. V was pared by 5 bases and J by 4 bases, with 8 bases of the junction left unmatched. Germline V lookup: CDR1 SGHTA, CDR2 FQGNSA. For the CDR3, the DNA is TGTGCCAGCAGCCCCGGCAGGGGGGAAAATCAGCCCCAGCATTTT. Translation: CASSPGRGENQPQHF.

CDR3 loop: CASSLYVGGNQPQHF. The CDR3 DNA reads TGTGCCAGCAGTTTATATGTTGGGGGAAATCAGCCCCAGCATTTT. The rearrangement uses TRBV27 and TRBJ1-5; perhaps TRBD1 as D (5 bases). This CDR3 contains 15 residues. Germline V gene data show CDR1 as MNHEY and CDR2 as SMNVEV (reference sequence). V was cut by 1 base and J by 4 bases, with 11 bases left in between.

V is TRBV7-2 and J is TRBJ2-3; 7 bases map to TRBD2. The V gene's germline CDR1 is SGHTA and CDR2 FQGNSA. The length of the CDR3 is 20 residues. The junction had 21 bases not matched to a gene; V was cut back by 1 base and J by 5 bases. The CDR3 DNA is TGTGCCAGCAGCTTAGGCGAGTGGACTGGCGGGAGACGGGAGAAAGATACGCAGTATTTT. As protein: CASSLGEWTGGRREKDTQYF.

The J gene is TRBJ2-1, the V gene TRBV5-1; D is undetermined. The V end was cut by 4 bases, the J end by 0 bases, with 14 bases between. The CDR3 consists of 16 residues. Germline values: CDR1 SGHRS, CDR2 YFSETQ. In DNA form, the CDR3 reads TGCGCCAGCAGCCCGATAGTTCTTGGCTCCTACAATGAGCAGTTCTTC. Its protein is CASSPIVLGSYNEQFF. The complete variable domain, with remaining parts taken from reference TRBV5-1 and TRBJ2-1, reads KAGVTQTPRYLIKTRGQQVTLSCSPISGHRSVSWYQQTPGQGLQFLFEYFSETQRNKGNFPGRFSGRQFSNSRSEMNVSTLELGDSALYLCASSPIVLGSYNEQFFGPGTRLTVL.

The V call is TRBV11-2, the J call TRBJ2-7; D unresolved. There are 16 residues in the CDR3. V was trimmed by 5 bases and J by 6 bases, leaving 23 bases between them. Per germline, CDR1 SGHAT and CDR2 FQNNGV. The CDR3: CASSPPTASSLTEQYF. The CDR3, as DNA: TGTGCCAGCAGCCCACCCACGGCTAGTTCTTTGACCGAGCAGTACTTC.

V gene TRBV18 combines with J gene TRBJ1-2, with TRBD1 matching over 9 bases. This CDR3 is 17 amino acids long. Unmatched junction bases numbered 13, after V lost 3 bases and J lost 5 bases. Germline assignment: CDR1 KGHSH and CDR2 LQKENI. CDR3: CASSPGQGSSNPYGYTF. The CDR3 coding sequence is TGTGCCAGCTCACCGGGACAGGGTAGCTCCAATCCTTATGGCTACACCTTC.

The J gene is TRBJ2-3, the V gene TRBV2; tentatively, D is TRBD2 (5 bases). V was shortened by 5 bases and J by 4 bases, with 16 bases between the two germline ends. The CDR3 runs to 15 residues. Germline CDR1 SNHLY, CDR2 FYNNEI. The CDR3 sequence: CASSWTLGSADTQYF. DNA for the CDR3: TGTGCCAGCAGTTGGACCCTGGGGAGTGCAGATACGCAGTATTTT.

In its sample, this clonotype was seen a few times. The chain couples TRBV20-1 to TRBJ1-2; D is possibly TRBD1 (5 bases). Between the trimmed V and J ends, which lost 6 bases and 4 bases, there was a span of 15 bases. Germline V gene lookup returns CDR1 DFQATT and CDR2 SNEGSKA (reference sequence). This CDR3 is built from 13 residues. In DNA form, the CDR3 reads TGCAGTGCCGGGGGACGGACACTCTATGGCTACACCTTC. This translates into CSAGGRTLYGYTF.

A few counts support this clonotype. The J gene is TRBJ2-7, the V gene TRBV4-3; D is uncertain. With 0 bases removed from V and 5 bases from J, the gap between germline ends came to 11 bases. CDR3 length: 14 residues. Looked up from germline, CDR1 is LGHNA and CDR2 is YSLEER. The CDR3 DNA reads TGCGCCAGCAGCCAAGATATCAGCGTCAACGAGCAGTACTTC. Protein sequence: CASSQDISVNEQYF.

This clonotype has more than one count but fewer than ten. This chain links TRBV20-1 with TRBJ2-3, with D unclear. This CDR3 comprises 11 residues. V was clipped by 3 bases and J by 6 bases, with 7 bases between them. Per germline, CDR1 DFQATT and CDR2 SNEGSKA (reference sequence). The CDR3 nucleotides are TGCAGTGCTAGTTGGGCCGATACGCAGTATTTT. Translation gives CSASWADTQYF.

V usage is TRBV27 and J usage is TRBJ1-5; TRBD1 aligns across 7 bases. Per germline, CDR1 MNHEY and CDR2 SMNVEV (reference sequence). The CDR3 runs 14 residues. V was clipped by 5 bases and J by 5 bases; unmatched bases: 6. The CDR3 sequence is CASSPRDSDQPQHF. The CDR3 coding sequence is TGTGCCAGCAGTCCACGGGACAGCGATCAGCCCCAGCATTTT.

This clonotype was found a few times. The rearrangement links TRBV9 to TRBJ2-6; TRBD1 or TRBD2 may be the D gene (6 bases each). The CDR3 loop spans 18 amino acids. From germline, CDR1 is SGDLS and CDR2 YYNGEE. Trimming pared 2 bases from V and 0 bases from J, leaving 15 bases between. The CDR3 loop reads CASSVEGGAPSGANVLTF. CDR3 nucleotide sequence: TGTGCCAGCAGCGTGGAGGGGGGAGCTCCCTCTGGGGCCAACGTCCTGACTTTC. Full variable domain (rest looked up from reference TRBV9 and TRBJ2-6): DSGVTQTPKHLITATGQRVTLRCSPRSGDLSVYWYQQSLDQGLQFLIQYYNGEERAKGNILERFSAQQFPDLHSELNLSSLELGDSALYFCASSVEGGAPSGANVLTFGAGSRLTVL.

The chain links TRBV4-3 to TRBJ1-1, with D unclear. Germline assignment: CDR1 LGHNA and CDR2 YSLEER. The CDR3 is 14 residues long. Trimming removed 6 bases from V and 3 bases from J, with 14 bases in between. For the CDR3, the DNA is TGCGCCAGCAGGGCTACGGATGTGCACACTGAAGCTTTCTTT. Translated: CASRATDVHTEAFF.

The rearrangement uses TRBV4-3 and TRBJ2-3; D is ambiguous. CDR1 and CDR2 (germline): LGHNA, YSLEER. V was shortened by 4 bases and J by 6 bases, with 14 bases between the two germline ends. The CDR3 is 14 residues long. The CDR3 nucleotides are TGCGCCAGCAGCCCAGGACCGCAATCGGATACGCAGTATTTT. It encodes CASSPGPQSDTQYF.